Below are 23 T cell receptor beta chains sequenced from a single sample in a study of blood T cell repertoires in COVID-19. Assay used: immunoSEQ multiplex PCR; TCRdb lists only in-frame clones, some missing. The profile covers 330,000 or so clones, with more than 70% appearing a single time and around 0.92% taken by the ten largest. The specimen sequenced was PBMCs or T cells enriched from blood (not recorded which). The origin of the receptors is a young woman who had been exposed to COVID-19.

Only a few counts were recorded for this clone. This chain connects TRBV6-2 or TRBV6-3 to TRBJ2-7, with a tentative D call TRBD2 (7 bases). The CDR3 is 14 amino acids. Germline assignment: CDR1 MNHEY and CDR2 SVGEGT. The ends were cut back, 5 bases at V and 7 bases at J, with 18 bases in the middle. The CDR3 region has the DNA TGTGCCAGCAGTCCAGGGGACTACCGTCCTGAGCAGTACTTC. This encodes CASSPGDYRPEQYF.

This clone showed up just a few times. The rearrangement uses TRBV11-2 and TRBJ1-2, with D possibly being TRBD1 (6 bases). The CDR3 has 12 residues. Between the trimmed V and J ends, which lost 5 bases and 6 bases, there was a span of 10 bases. Germline assignment: CDR1 SGHAT and CDR2 FQNNGV. The chain's CDR3 is CASSQHRDGYTF. CDR3 bases: TGTGCCAGCAGCCAACACAGGGATGGCTACACCTTC.

This clone has more than one count but fewer than ten. The gene calls are TRBV7-2 and TRBJ1-2; 7 bases match TRBD1. Germline V lookup: CDR1 SGHTA, CDR2 FQGNSA. CDR3 size: 13 residues. The junction had 1 base not matched to a gene; V was cut back by 4 bases and J by 2 bases. This CDR3 is CASSSGQNYGYTF. CDR3 nucleotides: TGTGCCAGCAGCTCGGGACAGAACTATGGCTACACCTTC.

The sample holds a few counts of this clone. The rearrangement joins TRBV2 to TRBJ1-1; D gene ambiguous. This CDR3 has 13 amino acids. In germline, CDR1 is SNHLY, CDR2 FYNNEI. V was shortened by 6 bases and J by 5 bases, with 13 bases between the two germline ends. CDR3 protein: CASRITESTEAFF. The CDR3 region has the DNA TGTGCCAGCAGGATCACAGAAAGTACTGAAGCTTTCTTT.

This chain joins TRBV5-8 and TRBJ1-2, with D possibly being TRBD1 (6 bases). Trimming left V 4 bases short and J 4 bases short, with 26 bases between. CDR3 length: 18 residues. Germline V gives CDR1 SGHTS, CDR2 YDEGEE. CDR3 DNA: TGTGCCAGCAGCCCCTATGAGGGGGGGCGCGACAGTAGCTATGGCTACACCTTC. It translates to CASSPYEGGRDSSYGYTF.

The chain uses TRBV5-1 and TRBJ2-1, with 12 bases matching TRBD2. This CDR3 contains 15 residues. The V and J ends lost 1 base and 6 bases, in that order; junction bases with no gene match: 2. CDR1 is SGHRS and CDR2 is YFSETQ in the germline V gene. CDR3 protein: CASSLRLAGANEQFF. CDR3 coding DNA: TGCGCCAGCAGCTTGCGACTAGCGGGAGCCAATGAGCAGTTCTTC.

The chain carries TRBV5-1 and TRBJ2-7; D unresolved. The CDR3 loop spans 13 amino acids. CDR1 and CDR2 (germline): SGHRS, YFSETQ. Trimming took off 0 bases at V and 0 bases at J, with 4 bases between the two ends. The CDR3 spells CASSLGSSYEQYF. CDR3 DNA sequence: TGCGCCAGCAGCTTGGGCAGCTCCTACGAGCAGTACTTC.

The genes are TRBV5-1 and TRBJ2-1, with 10 bases matching TRBD1. From germline, CDR1 is SGHRS and CDR2 YFSETQ. The CDR3 consists of 15 residues. J lost 5 bases, V lost 4 bases, and 6 bases had no gene match. The CDR3 loop is CASSPEGQGNNEQFF. The CDR3 DNA follows: TGCGCCAGCAGCCCGGAGGGACAGGGGAACAATGAGCAGTTCTTC.

J is TRBJ2-7 and V is TRBV2, with 8 bases aligning to TRBD1. Losses at the gene ends were 6 bases for V and 5 bases for J; bases not matched to a gene: 9. Per the germline V gene, CDR1 is SNHLY and CDR2 is FYNNEI. This CDR3 contains 14 residues. The CDR3 reads CASRGTGGRNEQYF. The CDR3 region has the DNA TGTGCCAGCAGGGGGACAGGCGGTCGGAACGAGCAGTACTTC. The variable domain in full, completed from reference TRBV2 and TRBJ2-7, reads EPEVTQTPSHQVTQMGQEVILRCVPISNHLYFYWYRQILGQKVEFLVSFYNNEISEKSEIFDDQFSVERPDGSNFTLKIRSTKLEDSAMYFCASRGTGGRNEQYFGPGTRLTVT.

The rearrangement joins TRBV27 to TRBJ2-1; D possibly corresponds to TRBD1 (5 bases). V dropped 3 bases and J dropped 9 bases, with 9 bases sitting between them. Germline values: CDR1 MNHEY, CDR2 SMNVEV (reference sequence). This CDR3 has 12 amino acids. CDR3 nucleotides: TGTGCCAGCAGTTTTCAGGGTGGTGAGCAGTTCTTC. Translating gives CASSFQGGEQFF.

In this sample, this clone turned up a few times. J is TRBJ2-3 and V is TRBV7-9, with D tentatively TRBD2 (5 bases). CDR1 and CDR2 (germline): SEHNR, FQNEAQ (reference sequence). Trimming pared 5 bases from V and 3 bases from J, leaving 12 bases between. The CDR3 contains 14 residues. The CDR3 protein is CASSPISGTDTQYF. CDR3 DNA: TGTGCCAGCAGCCCCATTTCGGGAACAGATACGCAGTATTTT.

The V call is TRBV6-5, the J call TRBJ2-7; 13 bases line up with TRBD2. Losses at the gene ends were 5 bases for V and 3 bases for J; bases not matched to a gene: 1. Germline CDR1 reads MNHEY; CDR2 reads SVGAGI. The CDR3 totals 14 residues. The CDR3 here is CASSRLAGGYEQYF. The DNA of the CDR3 is TGTGCCAGCAGTCGACTAGCGGGAGGCTACGAGCAGTACTTC.

The chain joins TRBV10-2 to TRBJ2-1; D may be TRBD2 (7 bases). The CDR3 consists of 14 residues. In germline, CDR1 is WSHSY, CDR2 SAAADI. Trimming took off 8 bases at V and 6 bases at J, with 17 bases between the two ends. CDR3 DNA sequence: TGCGCCAGCTCCTTCGTGGGAGGGGGCAATGAGCAGTTCTTC. It encodes CASSFVGGGNEQFF.

This clone was counted a few times. The chain combines TRBV5-1 with TRBJ2-7; weak D call: TRBD2 (6 bases). V was clipped by 2 bases and J by 1 base, with 13 bases between them. CDR3 size: 15 residues. Germline CDR1 is SGHRS and CDR2 is YFSETQ. This CDR3 reads CASSFAGPTSYEQYF. The DNA for the CDR3 is TGCGCCAGCAGCTTCGCGGGGCCCACATCCTACGAGCAGTACTTC.

V usage is TRBV18 and J usage is TRBJ1-5; D call uncertain. There are 15 residues in the CDR3. Germline CDR1 reads KGHSH; CDR2 reads LQKENI. V lost 3 bases, J lost 5 bases, and 14 bases lay in between. The CDR3 DNA reads TGTGCCAGCTCACCTTACGACATCGACCATCAGCCCCAGCATTTT. Amino acids: CASSPYDIDHQPQHF.

V gene TRBV2 combines with J gene TRBJ2-6; the D gene is possibly TRBD2 (6 bases). The CDR3 totals 16 residues. Deletions cut 2 bases from V and 0 bases from J, with 8 bases between. CDR1 is SNHLY, CDR2 FYNNEI, per germline. In DNA, the CDR3 is TGTGCCAGCAGTGAACTAGCGAGCTCTGGGGCCAACGTCCTGACTTTC. Translating gives CASSELASSGANVLTF.

The chain joins TRBV7-3 to TRBJ2-2, with 9 nucleotides matching TRBD2. The CDR3 sequence is 14 residues long. The V gene end was trimmed by 6 bases and the J gene end by 4 bases; junction bases not matched to a gene: 3. CDR1 SGHTA and CDR2 FQGTGA come from the germline V gene. For the CDR3, the DNA is TGTGCCAGCAGTAGCGGGAGTCTCACCGGGGAGCTGTTTTTT. Protein: CASSSGSLTGELFF.

Only one count was recorded for this clone. The chain uses TRBV2 and TRBJ2-3; 9 bases map to TRBD2. From germline, CDR1 is SNHLY and CDR2 FYNNEI. This CDR3 spans 14 amino acids. With 7 bases clipped from V and 4 bases from J, the junction kept 6 bases outside the gene matches. This CDR3 is CASTGLAGSDTQYF. CDR3 sequence (DNA): TGTGCCAGCACTGGCCTAGCGGGGTCAGATACGCAGTATTTT.

On this clone itself: At one of its ends the junction is not consistent with the germline gene, which may arise from a read error. The CDR3 loop reads CAAARSNNEQFF. CDR3 DNA sequence: TGTGCCGCGGCCCGCTCCAACAATGAGCAGTTCTTC. V is TRBV10-3 and J is TRBJ2-1; D remains unclear. CDR1 and CDR2 from the germline V gene are ENHRY and SYGVKD. The CDR3 runs 12 residues.

About this clone: One junction end does not reproduce the germline sequence, and a read error may be involved. V is TRBV5-1 and J is TRBJ2-7; a possible D gene is TRBD2 (5 bases). The germline CDR1 and CDR2 sequences are SGHRS and YFSETQ. The CDR3 is 17 amino acids. The CDR3 spells CAIRRIQPRAPSHEQYF. As DNA, the CDR3 is TGCGCCATCCGCCGAATACAACCGCGGGCTCCCTCCCACGAGCAGTACTTC. The whole variable domain, filled in from reference TRBV5-1 and TRBJ2-7, reads KAGVTQTPRYLIKTRGQQVTLSCSPISGHRSVSWYQQTPGQGLQFLFEYFSETQRNKGNFPGRFSGRQFSNSRSEMNVSTLELGDSALYLCAIRRIQPRAPSHEQYFGPGTRLTVT.

CDR3 nucleotides: TGTGCCAGCAGGCCACAGGGTGGGGTTCGAAATCAGCCCCAGCATTTT. Translation: CASRPQGGVRNQPQHF. This chain connects TRBV6-6 to TRBJ1-5; D possibly corresponds to TRBD1 (6 bases). Trimming stripped 6 bases from V and 4 bases from J, with 19 bases between. CDR3 size: 16 residues. Germline lookup yields CDR1 MNHNY and CDR2 SVGAGI (reference sequence).

The chain carries TRBV7-6 and TRBJ2-3; the match to TRBD2 covers 7 bases. Germline loops: CDR1 SGHVS, CDR2 FNYEAQ. The V and J ends lost 5 bases and 2 bases, in that order; junction bases with no gene match: 13. The CDR3 loop spans 17 amino acids. The CDR3 nucleotides read TGTGCCAGCAGCAGCTTCTCTGGCGGGGGTTCCACAGATACGCAGTATTTT. It encodes CASSSFSGGGSTDTQYF.

This clone was counted many times. The rearrangement links TRBV28 to TRBJ1-3; tentative D call: TRBD1 (5 bases). The CDR3 is made up of 16 amino acids. Germline loops: CDR1 MDHEN, CDR2 SYDVKM. V lost 1 base and J 0 bases, leaving 10 bases between the germline ends. The CDR3 nucleotides are TGTGCCAGCAGTTTATCCCAGGGCAGCTCTGGAAACACCATATATTTT. Translated: CASSLSQGSSGNTIYF.